This entry is about one TCR beta chain. The clone's antigen remains unknown. No quality values exist for individual bases; no much larger clone is one base distant. Germline trimming: 6 bases from V, 2 bases from J; junction bases outside gene matches: 7. CDR1 and CDR2 are read off the germline V gene (reference sequence) as WNHNN and SYGVQD. The CDR3 has 15 amino acids, counting the end cysteine and phenylalanine. Only the CDR3 portion is preserved as DNA: 45 bases, with reading frame beginning at the first base. The record originates from a study of blood T cell repertoires in COVID-19 (dated by TCRdb to the early 2020s). General notes on the study: Samples covering the acute and convalescent phases of COVID-19 were provided by collaborators in the United States, Italy and Spain. The prospective study material was composed of cDNA or gDNA derived from T cells, B-cell-depleted T cells, or PBMCs. Where available, HLA class I and class II types were obtained from metadata supplied by the sample provider rather than from assay-based typing. Sample metadata almost always included a de-identified subject ID, COVID-19 status, age in years and sex. The repertoires were released in a freely available public database intended as a resource for research on the immune response to SARS-CoV-2. Subjects who had been exposed to COVID-19, were actively infected with it, or had recovered from it provided the deeply sampled blood TCRbeta repertoires that made up the dataset. Samples came from the ongoing ImmuneRACE study (first 160 participants) plus 1,254 subjects from 6 global collaborators.

Collaborating institutions collected whole blood in K2EDTA tubes following their own protocols. For TCRbeta analysis, collaborators shipped samples in one of three forms: frozen whole blood, isolated PBMCs, or DNA extracted from either of those sample types. TCRbeta CDR3 regions were amplified from genomic DNA by means of the immunoSEQ Assay, a bias-controlled multiplex PCR. The published analysis was carried out like this. Within the assay, amplification of reference gene primers was used to estimate how many nucleated cells each sample contained. Sequence reads were collapsed and filtered to measure the absolute abundance of every unique TCRbeta CDR3 rearrangement. For each sample, productive Simpson clonality was calculated by taking the square root of Simpson's diversity index across productive rearrangements. This immuneACCESS table, as held by TCRdb, lists in-frame sequences with V and J called but not all clones. Of the missing ones, under half trace to an unresolved V gene in checked studies; the others have no known cause. Clone size and the V and J calls come from that table; the DNA yielded D and trimming. The sample table shows some 140,000 clones, and about 80% are seen once. The ten largest clonotypes hold 3% to 3.5% of the sample.

Findings and caveats that apply to the study as a whole: The quantity of clinical and demographic metadata differed by source and by participant and was supplied without curation.

The sequence links TRBV10-1 to TRBJ2-3; 8 central bases correspond to TRBD2. Sequencing was carried out using peripheral blood. The sequence derives from an elderly woman with acute or convalescent COVID-19. The DNA sequence is as follows: TGCGCCAGCAGCACTAGCGGAACCCACACAGATACGCAGTATTTT. Translation gives CASSTSGTHTDTQYF.